This is a list of T cell receptor beta chains from one sample in a study of T cells in localized non-small cell lung cancer. Assay used: immunoSEQ multiplex PCR; TCRdb lists only in-frame clones, some missing. The data contain roughly 71,000 clones, 86% of them singletons. The source material was peripheral blood, sampled before any cancer treatment. All receptors come from a male donor older than 55 with stage III squamous cell lung carcinoma. CDR3s include the opening cysteine and the closing phenylalanine or tryptophan. A D gene is named only where the DNA matches it firmly. Part of the rows lack a size; the others show once, few, many or a class for expanded clones.

d_call: .
j_call: TRBJ1-1
v_call: TRBV5-4
clone_size: .
cdr3_nt: TGTGCCAGCAGCTTGGCTCAGGGATCCACTGAAGCTTTCTTT
cdr3_aa: CASSLAQGSTEAFF

d_call: .
j_call: TRBJ2-1
v_call: TRBV7-2
clone_size: .
cdr3_nt: TGTGCCAGCAGTACAACCCTAACAAGTGGTAATGAGCAGTTCTTC
cdr3_aa: CASSTTLTSGNEQFF

d_call: TRBD1
j_call: TRBJ1-3
v_call: TRBV9
clone_size: .
cdr3_nt: TGTGCCAGCTCACAAACAACAGGGGAGATTGGAAACACCATATATTTT
cdr3_aa: CASSQTTGEIGNTIYF

d_call: .
j_call: TRBJ1-1
v_call: TRBV19
clone_size: .
cdr3_nt: TGTGCCAGTAAAGGGGGGAACACTGAAGCTTTCTTT
cdr3_aa: CASKGGNTEAFF

d_call: .
j_call: TRBJ1-1
v_call: TRBV4-1
clone_size: few
cdr3_nt: TGCGCCAGCAGCCGTCCGGGGCCTGAAGCTTTCTTT
cdr3_aa: CASSRPGPEAFF

d_call: .
j_call: TRBJ2-7
v_call: TRBV10-3
clone_size: .
cdr3_nt: TGTGCCATCAGCGCTAATCAACAGGGACCCTACGAGCAGTACTTC
cdr3_aa: CAISANQQGPYEQYF

d_call: .
j_call: TRBJ1-4
v_call: TRBV11-2
clone_size: .
cdr3_nt: TGTGCCAGCAGCTTTAAGAGGGAAAAACTGTTTTTT
cdr3_aa: CASSFKREKLFF

d_call: .
j_call: TRBJ1-1
v_call: TRBV7-9
clone_size: .
cdr3_nt: TGTGCCAGCAGCGATCACACAGGGGAAGCTTTCTTT
cdr3_aa: CASSDHTGEAFF

d_call: .
j_call: TRBJ1-2
v_call: TRBV19
clone_size: .
cdr3_nt: TGTGCCAGTAGTATCCCAGCGGGTGCTGACTATGGCTACACCTTC
cdr3_aa: CASSIPAGADYGYTF

d_call: .
j_call: TRBJ1-5
v_call: TRBV2
clone_size: .
cdr3_nt: TGTGCCAGCAGTGAGGCTTTTAATCAGCCCCAGCATTTT
cdr3_aa: CASSEAFNQPQHF

d_call: .
j_call: TRBJ2-7
v_call: TRBV30
clone_size: .
cdr3_nt: TGTGCCTGGCGAACAGGGTCTCTCGAGCAGTACTTC
cdr3_aa: CAWRTGSLEQYF

d_call: .
j_call: TRBJ2-2
v_call: TRBV7-8
clone_size: .
cdr3_nt: TGTGCCAGCAGCCCCCCGGACACCGGGGAGCTGTTTTTT
cdr3_aa: CASSPPDTGELFF

d_call: .
j_call: TRBJ2-3
v_call: TRBV5-1
clone_size: .
cdr3_nt: TGCGCCAGCAGCTTGGAACAGTTAACTAATACGCAGTATTTT
cdr3_aa: CASSLEQLTNTQYF

d_call: .
j_call: TRBJ1-6
v_call: TRBV18
clone_size: once
cdr3_nt: TGTGCCAGCTCACCGGAAACAGGGTACGATTCACCCCTCCACTTT
cdr3_aa: CASSPETGYDSPLHF

d_call: .
j_call: TRBJ1-3
v_call: TRBV4-2
clone_size: .
cdr3_nt: TGTGCCAGCAGCCAAAAAGTAGGGACCTCTGGAAACACCATATATTTT
cdr3_aa: CASSQKVGTSGNTIYF

d_call: .
j_call: TRBJ1-5
v_call: TRBV10-1
clone_size: .
cdr3_nt: TGCGCCAGCAGCGAGGGAGCAAAGAATCAGCCCCAGCATTTT
cdr3_aa: CASSEGAKNQPQHF

d_call: TRBD2
j_call: TRBJ2-2
v_call: TRBV4-1
clone_size: .
cdr3_nt: TGCGCCAGCAGCCTCGAGACTAGCTTCAACACCGGGGAGCTGTTTTTT
cdr3_aa: CASSLETSFNTGELFF

d_call: TRBD2
j_call: TRBJ2-1
v_call: TRBV5-6
clone_size: .
cdr3_nt: TGTGCCAGCAGCTTGGGGCTAGCGGGGGGCGGATGGGACAATGAGCAGTTCTTC
cdr3_aa: CASSLGLAGGGWDNEQFF

d_call: .
j_call: TRBJ1-1
v_call: TRBV11-2
clone_size: .
cdr3_nt: TGTGCCAGCAGCTGGGGACAGAACACTGAAGCTTTCTTT
cdr3_aa: CASSWGQNTEAFF

d_call: .
j_call: TRBJ1-5
v_call: TRBV28
clone_size: .
cdr3_nt: TGTGCCAGCAGTTTACAGGGGAAAAATCAGCCCCAGCATTTT
cdr3_aa: CASSLQGKNQPQHF

d_call: .
j_call: TRBJ1-4
v_call: TRBV28
clone_size: .
cdr3_nt: TGTGCCAGCAGTTTCGGGGGAATAGGTGAAAAACTGTTTTTT
cdr3_aa: CASSFGGIGEKLFF

d_call: TRBD1
j_call: TRBJ2-2
v_call: TRBV27
clone_size: once
cdr3_nt: TGTGCCAGCAGTCCCGGACAGGGTTCTGCCGGGGAGCTGTTTTTT
cdr3_aa: CASSPGQGSAGELFF

d_call: .
j_call: TRBJ1-1
v_call: TRBV19
clone_size: .
cdr3_nt: TGTGCCAGTAGTCTGACGTGGGTGAACACTGAAGCTTTCTTT
cdr3_aa: CASSLTWVNTEAFF

d_call: .
j_call: TRBJ1-5
v_call: TRBV19
clone_size: .
cdr3_nt: TGTGCCAGTAGTATCCGGGGCCCTGGAGGCAATCAGCCCCAGCATTTT
cdr3_aa: CASSIRGPGGNQPQHF

d_call: .
j_call: TRBJ2-1
v_call: TRBV7-2
clone_size: .
cdr3_nt: TGTGCCAGCACCAGAGTCCCAGGCGATAACTCCTACAATGAGCAGTTCTTC
cdr3_aa: CASTRVPGDNSYNEQFF

d_call: TRBD1
j_call: TRBJ1-3
v_call: TRBV30
clone_size: .
cdr3_nt: TGTGCCTGGAGTGTGGGACAGGGAAATGGAAACACCATATATTTT
cdr3_aa: CAWSVGQGNGNTIYF

d_call: .
j_call: TRBJ2-1
v_call: TRBV9
clone_size: .
cdr3_nt: TGTGCCAGCAGCGCCCGAGCCTACAATGAGCAGTTCTTC
cdr3_aa: CASSARAYNEQFF

d_call: .
j_call: TRBJ1-1
v_call: TRBV5-6
clone_size: few
cdr3_nt: TGTGCCAGCAGCTTGGGCCCGGGGTACAGGGTCACTGAAGCTTTCTTT
cdr3_aa: CASSLGPGYRVTEAFF

d_call: TRBD1
j_call: TRBJ1-6
v_call: TRBV14
clone_size: .
cdr3_nt: TGTGCCAGCAGCCAGGCGGACAGGGGCTTTTCACCCCTCCACTTT
cdr3_aa: CASSQADRGFSPLHF

d_call: .
j_call: TRBJ2-5
v_call: TRBV6-1
clone_size: .
cdr3_nt: TGTGCCAGCGGACAAGGGGCAGGGTTGGTAGTCCAGTACTTC
cdr3_aa: CASGQGAGLVVQYF

d_call: TRBD2
j_call: TRBJ2-1
v_call: TRBV7-2
clone_size: .
cdr3_nt: TGTGCCAGCAGCGCCCAGTTGCGGGGGGGCATGGATGAGCAGTTCTTC
cdr3_aa: CASSAQLRGGMDEQFF